A single sample is the source of the 18 T cell receptor beta chains below, sequenced in a study of chemoradiotherapy in HPV16-positive cancers (dated by TCRdb to 2021 to 2024). The library was prepared using the immunoSEQ multiplex PCR assay. This is the immuneACCESS table as TCRdb keeps it, with only in-frame sequences that have V and J called. A part of the clones is gone; compared with another copy, unresolved V genes explain less than half, and the rest is unexplained. This sample is represented by 10,000 to 15,000 clones; 70% to 85% of them were singletons. 1.1% to 1.5% of the sample rests with the top ten. Sampling was conducted from a patient who underwent chemoradiotherapy. These receptor sequences come from a human donor with HPV-associated anogenital cancer.

The chain joins TRBV28 to TRBJ2-3; D gene uncertain. CDR3 length: 13 amino acids. From germline, CDR1 is MDHEN and CDR2 SYDVKM. Between the trimmed V and J ends, which lost 2 bases and 3 bases, there was a span of 6 bases. CDR3 DNA sequence: TGTGCCAGCAGTTTAAGGCAGACAGATACGCAGTATTTT. This gives the protein CASSLRQTDTQYF.

This chain connects TRBV6-4 to TRBJ2-3, with D uncertain. The CDR3 is 17 residues long. V lost 5 bases and J lost 0, with 18 bases in between. From germline, CDR1 is MRHNA and CDR2 SNTAGT. In DNA, the CDR3 is TGTGCCAGCAGTAATTTCTCCAGGTCCCCTAGCACAGATACGCAGTATTTT. Encoded protein: CASSNFSRSPSTDTQYF.

The chain combines TRBV6-5 with TRBJ1-2; D is possibly TRBD1 (5 bases). Between the trimmed V and J ends, which lost 5 bases and 7 bases, there was a span of 8 bases. There are 11 residues in the CDR3. Per germline, CDR1 MNHEY and CDR2 SVGAGI. For the CDR3, the DNA is TGTGCCAGCAGTACGGGGGTTGGCTACACCTTC. Translated, it gives CASSTGVGYTF.

This clone was seen more than once but under ten times. V gene TRBV5-6 combines with J gene TRBJ2-7; no firm D call. The germline gives CDR1 SGHDT, CDR2 YYEEEE. The V end lost 1 base, the J end lost 0 bases, and 14 bases lay between the germline ends. The CDR3 extends over 16 amino acids. The CDR3 DNA reads TGTGCCAGCAGCTTGTATAATTCCTTCATCTCCTACGAGCAGTACTTC. This sequence encodes CASSLYNSFISYEQYF.

The chain couples TRBV7-9 to TRBJ1-5; weak D call: TRBD1 (6 bases). The germline gives CDR1 SEHNR, CDR2 FQNEAQ (reference sequence). V was clipped by 4 bases and J by 2 bases, with 9 bases between them. The CDR3 is made up of 14 amino acids. CDR3 DNA sequence: TGTGCCAGCAGCTCCCAGGGGCGCAATCAGCCCCAGCATTTT. Encoded protein: CASSSQGRNQPQHF.

This clone was picked up a small number of times. The V call is TRBV18, the J call TRBJ2-2, with TRBD2 matching 14 bases. The junction had 5 bases not matched to a gene; V was cut back by 7 bases and J by 1 base. The germline CDR1 and CDR2 sequences are KGHSH and LQKENI. This CDR3 has 17 amino acids. The CDR3 sequence: CASWPGLAGENTGELFF. The CDR3 coding sequence is TGTGCCAGCTGGCCGGGACTAGCGGGGGAGAACACCGGGGAGCTGTTTTTT.

V and J are TRBV6-5 and TRBJ1-1; D ambiguous. V gave up 0 bases and J gave up 5 bases, with 13 bases separating them. The CDR3 is 15 amino acids. Per germline, CDR1 MNHEY and CDR2 SVGAGI. Here the CDR3 DNA reads TGTGCCAGCAGTTACTCTCAGGACCCCGCGACTGAAGCTTTCTTT. Encoded protein: CASSYSQDPATEAFF.

The chain employs TRBV9 and TRBJ1-1, with D perhaps matching TRBD1 (6 bases). Trimming removed 3 bases from V and 11 bases from J, with 17 bases in between. The CDR3 has 13 residues. Germline assignment: CDR1 SGDLS and CDR2 YYNGEE. CDR3 DNA sequence: TGTGCCAGCAGCGGAGGGGGGGGAGGGAGGGCTTTCTTT. Its protein is CASSGGGGGRAFF.

The J gene is TRBJ2-7, the V gene TRBV7-2, with 7 positions matching TRBD1. The J segment lost 1 base and the V segment lost 5 bases, leaving 5 bases of the junction unmatched. There are 14 residues in the CDR3. In germline, CDR1 is SGHTA, CDR2 FQGNSA. This chain's CDR3 is CASSPRQGSYEQYF. CDR3 bases: TGTGCCAGCAGCCCCAGACAGGGTTCCTACGAGCAGTACTTC.

The CDR3 here is CASKRTVETQYF. DNA for the CDR3: TGTGCCAGCAAACGGACAGTAGAGACCCAGTACTTC. This chain links TRBV7-9 with TRBJ2-5; D is possibly TRBD1 (6 bases). Trimming stripped 7 bases from V and 4 bases from J, with 10 bases between. CDR1 is SEHNR, CDR2 FQNEAQ, per germline (reference sequence). The CDR3 extends over 12 amino acids.

The CDR3 DNA sequence: TGTGCCAGCAGCTCGCTTAGCCTATGGGGCTCTGGAAACACCATATATTTT. Residues: CASSSLSLWGSGNTIYF. J is TRBJ1-3 and V is TRBV13; D unclear. Per germline, CDR1 PRHDT and CDR2 FYEKMQ (reference sequence). CDR3 size: 17 residues. V lost 4 bases and J lost 0, with 16 bases in between.

The V gene is TRBV7-3, the J gene TRBJ2-4, with TRBD2 identical over 16 bases. The germline V gene encodes CDR1 SGHTA and CDR2 FQGTGA. The CDR3 is 17 amino acids. Unmatched junction bases numbered 7, after V lost 5 bases and J lost 6 bases. CDR3 region: CASSLGTSGGDGNIQYF. The CDR3, as DNA: TGTGCCAGCAGCCTCGGGACTAGCGGGGGGGATGGAAACATTCAGTACTTC.

This chain joins TRBV5-4 and TRBJ2-1; the D call may be TRBD1 or TRBD2 (5 bases each). Germline V CDR1 and CDR2: SGHNT, YYREEE (reference sequence). Trimming pared 4 bases from V and 7 bases from J, leaving 12 bases between. The CDR3 sequence is 13 residues long. The CDR3 DNA reads as TGTGCCAGCAGCGGGGGTCAGGGAAATGAGCAGTTCTTC. This gives the protein CASSGGQGNEQFF.

The sample holds a few counts of this clone. The chain has TRBV9 and TRBJ2-5; 10 positions agree with TRBD1. V trimming: 4 bases; J trimming: 4 bases; junction bases outside the gene matches: 13. Germline CDR1 reads SGDLS; CDR2 reads YYNGEE. This CDR3 region has 17 residues. This CDR3 reads CASSRGTGEALAETQYF. In nucleotides, the CDR3 is TGTGCCAGCAGCCGGGGGACAGGGGAGGCCCTAGCAGAGACCCAGTACTTC.

The genes are TRBV10-3 and TRBJ2-7; D might be TRBD2 (5 bases). The V end lost 2 bases, the J end lost 2 bases, and 13 bases lay between the germline ends. CDR3 length: 15 residues. The germline CDR1 and CDR2 sequences are ENHRY and SYGVKD. CDR3: CAISEQRGSTYEQYF. In DNA, the CDR3 is TGTGCCATCAGTGAGCAAAGAGGGAGCACCTACGAGCAGTACTTC.

J is TRBJ1-1 and V is TRBV9; D gene unclear. This CDR3 comprises 15 residues. Germline V CDR1 and CDR2: SGDLS, YYNGEE. The ends were cut back, 3 bases at V and 5 bases at J, with 17 bases in the middle. CDR3: CASSAGGMKGTEAFF. In DNA form, the CDR3 reads TGTGCCAGCAGCGCGGGAGGTATGAAGGGAACTGAAGCTTTCTTT.

V and J are TRBV14 and TRBJ1-1; TRBD1 is a possible D gene (6 bases). CDR3 length: 15 amino acids. Trimming shortened V by 4 bases and J by 2 bases, and 14 bases separated the two germline ends. Germline CDR1 is SGHDN and CDR2 is FVKESK. The chain's CDR3 is CASSLKQGLNTEAFF. The CDR3 DNA follows: TGTGCCAGCAGCCTTAAACAGGGACTCAACACTGAAGCTTTCTTT.

The chain carries TRBV6-5 and TRBJ1-2; TRBD1 is a possible D gene (6 bases). CDR1 and CDR2 (germline): MNHEY, SVGAGI. V lost 0 bases and J 7 bases, leaving 12 bases between the germline ends. CDR3 size: 14 residues. The CDR3: CASSYSRGGRGYTF. CDR3 sequence (DNA): TGTGCCAGCAGTTACTCGAGGGGGGGTCGTGGCTACACCTTC.